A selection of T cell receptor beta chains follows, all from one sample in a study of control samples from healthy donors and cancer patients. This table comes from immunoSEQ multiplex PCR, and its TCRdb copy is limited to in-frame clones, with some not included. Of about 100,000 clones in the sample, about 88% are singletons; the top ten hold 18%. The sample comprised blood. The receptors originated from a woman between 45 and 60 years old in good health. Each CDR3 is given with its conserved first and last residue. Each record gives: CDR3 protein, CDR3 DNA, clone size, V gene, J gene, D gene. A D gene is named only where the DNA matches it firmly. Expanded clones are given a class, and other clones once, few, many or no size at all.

CASSLNRRTSGIQETQYF,TGCGCCAGCAGCTTGAATAGGAGGACAAGCGGAATCCAAGAGACCCAGTACTTC,.,TRBV5-1,TRBJ2-5,.
CASSQFLSGGDSFYGYTF,TGCGCCAGCAGTCAATTTTTGTCGGGGGGCGATTCGTTCTATGGCTACACCTTC,.,TRBV23-1,TRBJ1-2,.
CASSNFDRGINGYTF,TGTGCCAGTAGTAACTTTGACAGGGGAATAAATGGCTACACCTTC,.,TRBV19,TRBJ1-2,TRBD1
CASSPAGGSTDTQYF,TGTGCCAGCAGTCCCGCGGGGGGAAGCACAGATACGCAGTATTTT,.,TRBV9,TRBJ2-3,TRBD2
CASSSPDRSEAFF,TGTGCCAGCAGTTCCCCGGACAGGTCGGAAGCTTTCTTT,.,TRBV27,TRBJ1-1,TRBD1
CASSRGAENEQFF,TGTGCCAGCTCCAGGGGGGCCGAAAATGAGCAGTTCTTC,few,TRBV7-3,TRBJ2-1,.
CASSPGSGELFF,TGCGCCAGCAGCCCGGGATCCGGGGAGCTGTTTTTT,.,TRBV4-1,TRBJ2-2,.
CSVERDRGGYYGYTF,TGCAGCGTTGAAAGGGACAGGGGGGGTTACTATGGCTACACCTTC,once,TRBV29-1,TRBJ1-2,TRBD1
CASSIPIQGSNQPQHF,TGTGCCAGTAGTATCCCCATTCAGGGTAGCAATCAGCCCCAGCATTTT,.,TRBV19,TRBJ1-5,.
CASSGRDRYGYTF,TGTGCCAGCAGCGGAAGAGACAGATATGGCTACACCTTC,.,TRBV9,TRBJ1-2,.
CASSAPGLAHEQFF,TGTGCCAGCAGCGCACCGGGACTAGCCCATGAGCAGTTCTTC,.,TRBV11-2,TRBJ2-1,TRBD2
CASSLTLRGGTDTQYF,TGTGCCAGCAGCTTAACGTTACGCGGGGGCACAGATACGCAGTATTTT,.,TRBV7-3,TRBJ2-3,.
CASSLTGQGAGEQYF,TGTGCCAGCAGTCTCACGGGACAGGGGGCCGGAGAGCAGTACTTC,.,TRBV27,TRBJ2-7,TRBD1
CASSPTGLAQYEQYF,TGTGCCAGCAGCCCCACGGGACTAGCACAGTACGAGCAGTACTTC,.,TRBV27,TRBJ2-7,TRBD2
CASSLGGLGYLGNQPQHF,TGTGCCAGCAGTTTGGGGGGTCTAGGTTATTTAGGCAATCAGCCCCAGCATTTT,.,TRBV27,TRBJ1-5,.
CASSSGPGHTEAFF,TGTGCCAGCAGCTCGGGACCCGGCCACACTGAAGCTTTCTTT,.,TRBV9,TRBJ1-1,.
CASSPGQGISYEQYF,TGCGCCAGCAGTCCCGGACAGGGGATCTCCTACGAGCAGTACTTC,.,TRBV10-1,TRBJ2-7,TRBD1
CASSRQGSQYTEAFF,TGTGCCAGCAGCCGACAGGGTTCGCAATACACTGAAGCTTTCTTT,.,TRBV11-1,TRBJ1-1,TRBD1
CASTQTATNEKLFF,TGTGCCAGCACCCAGACAGCAACTAATGAAAAACTGTTTTTT,.,TRBV2,TRBJ1-4,.
CATSDSTGGVFGNQPQHF,TGTGCCACCAGTGATTCAACAGGGGGCGTTTTTGGCAATCAGCCCCAGCATTTT,.,TRBV24-1,TRBJ1-5,TRBD1
CASSYDGVPYNEQFF,TGTGCCAGCAGTTACGATGGAGTCCCCTACAATGAGCAGTTCTTC,.,TRBV6-6,TRBJ2-1,.
CASSQETAGVDTQYF,TGCGCCAGCAGCCAAGAAACGGCGGGGGTGGATACGCAGTATTTT,once,TRBV4-1,TRBJ2-3,TRBD2
CASSRDIQETQYF,TGTGCCAGCAGTCGGGACATCCAAGAGACCCAGTACTTC,.,TRBV12-3/TRBV12-4,TRBJ2-5,.
CASSPPGRNTQYF,TGTGCCAGCAGCCCGCCAGGCAGAAATACGCAGTATTTT,.,TRBV3-1/TRBV3-2,TRBJ2-3,.
CASSTSSGVGSPLHF,TGTGCCAGTAGTACAAGTTCGGGGGTAGGTTCACCCCTCCACTTT,.,TRBV19,TRBJ1-6,.
CTSSQRLAGEVGGELFF,TGCACCAGCAGCCAACGACTAGCGGGAGAGGTGGGCGGGGAGCTGTTTTTT,.,TRBV1,TRBJ2-2,.
CASSFLLLWAAWQEAFF,TGTGCCAGCAGTTTCCTACTACTTTGGGCCGCTTGGCAAGAAGCTTTCTTT,.,TRBV6-2/TRBV6-3,TRBJ1-1,.
CASSLVTSDILNTEAFF,TGTGCCAGCAGCTTAGTAACGTCAGACATCTTGAACACTGAAGCTTTCTTT,.,TRBV11-2,TRBJ1-1,.
CASSIRLAQDNEQFF,TGTGCCAGTAGTATCAGACTAGCGCAGGACAATGAGCAGTTCTTC,.,TRBV19,TRBJ2-1,TRBD2
CASSLDRGGEQFF,TGTGCCAGCAGCTTAGACAGGGGCGGTGAGCAGTTCTTC,.,TRBV7-2,TRBJ2-1,TRBD1
CASSDLLNKHTDTQYF,TGTGCCAGCAGTGATCTCCTGAACAAGCACACAGATACGCAGTATTTT,.,TRBV25-1,TRBJ2-3,.
CASSQPGQGLPEAFF,TGCGCCAGCAGCCAGCCGGGACAGGGGTTACCTGAAGCTTTCTTT,.,TRBV4-1,TRBJ1-1,TRBD1
CASSFRTGGNNQPQHF,TGTGCCAGCAGCTTCCGGACAGGTGGGAACAATCAGCCCCAGCATTTT,.,TRBV5-8,TRBJ1-5,TRBD1
CATSDFVADRKYGTDTQYF,TGTGCCACCAGTGATTTCGTTGCGGACAGAAAGTATGGCACAGATACGCAGTATTTT,.,TRBV24-1,TRBJ2-3,.
CASSPRVNYGYTF,TGTGCCAGCAGCCCCAGGGTTAACTATGGCTACACCTTC,.,TRBV27,TRBJ1-2,.
CASSLWINIQYF,TGTGCCAGCAGTTTATGGATAAACATTCAGTACTTC,.,TRBV12-3/TRBV12-4,TRBJ2-4,.
CASSQNRGGTDTQYF,TGTGCCAGCAGCCAAAACAGGGGAGGCACAGATACGCAGTATTTT,.,TRBV7-2,TRBJ2-3,TRBD1
CASKTGHPYEQYF,TGTGCCAGCAAGACAGGGCACCCTTACGAGCAGTACTTC,.,TRBV25-1,TRBJ2-7,TRBD1
CASSGVSRGTQYF,TGTGCCAGCTCGGGTGTTTCGAGGGGGACCCAGTACTTC,.,TRBV2,TRBJ2-5,.
CASSYSPNQPQHF,TGTGCCAGCAGTTACAGTCCCAATCAGCCCCAGCATTTT,few,TRBV6-2/TRBV6-3,TRBJ1-5,.
CASSLERSRQETQYF,TGTGCCAGCAGTCTCGAGCGGTCCCGACAAGAGACCCAGTACTTC,.,TRBV6-5,TRBJ2-5,.